Listed here is a single TCR beta chain. This specimen comes from a study of blood T cell repertoires in COVID-19. Study information: The samples span acute and convalescent COVID-19 from the United States, Italy and Spain.

Trimming removed 7 bases at V and 5 bases at J, with 14 bases between. The CDR3 runs to 13 residues. Germline V gene lookup returns CDR1 SNHLY and CDR2 FYNNEI. TCRdb's copy holds only in-frame clones and misses some; the assay was immunoSEQ multiplex PCR. Counted here are approximately 46,000 clones, under 95% occurring once; the ten biggest clones make up less than 8%. V is TRBV2 and J is TRBJ1-1, with D unresolved. This receptor was taken from a man aged 70-80 years with active COVID-19. The sequencing input was peripheral blood. Here the CDR3 DNA reads TGTGCCAGCAATCGGCAGGCTAAGACTGAAGCTTTCTTT. Its protein product is CASNRQAKTEAFF.